This T cell receptor beta chain is from a study of shared clonotypes between healthy human individuals. Study overall: Donors had three CD4 naive, three CD4 memory, two CD8 naive and one CD8 memory plate apiece.

V lost 1 base, J lost 5 bases, and 8 bases lay in between. CDR1 and CDR2 from the germline V gene are MNHNS and SASEGT. The CDR3 is 13 residues long. Replicate PCRs from sorted subsets contained roughly 200 ng DNA, which is roughly 30,000 T cell genomes. Method: immunoSEQ multiplex PCR; TCRdb's copy keeps in-frame clones and lacks some. Of 2 million to 2.5 million clones listed, approximately 96% are singletons. CD4+ cells underwent separation, giving CD45RA+ naive and CD45RA-negative memory subsets. Of note for this clone: Other DNA sequences in the same sample also yield this CDR3.

The V call is TRBV6-1, the J call TRBJ1-2, with a weak D call TRBD1 (5 bases). The material sequenced was naive CD4+ T cells sorted from blood. Subset in this sample: CD45RA+ positively selected. The receptor comes from a man in his late teens or twenties in good health. The CDR3 DNA reads as TGTGCCAGCAGTGAAGTAGGGACGTATGGCTACACCTTC. This gives the protein CASSEVGTYGYTF.